This TCR beta chain comes out of a study of blood T cell repertoires in COVID-19. Across the study: Sites across the United States, Italy and Spain contributed samples from acute and convalescent COVID-19.

Membership in each cohort depended on participant-reported clinical history. Under the authors' procedure: Researchers report that nucleated cell counts were estimated from reference gene primer amplification. Using immunoSEQ multiplex PCR, the repertoire was profiled, and TCRdb retains in-frame clones only, with some absent. Clonal size and the V and J genes are those of that table, whereas D and trimming came from the DNA. Here the sample spans some 320,000 clones, 75% to 90% being singletons. This CDR3 has 16 amino acids. The germline gives CDR1 MGHRA, CDR2 YSYEKL. The trim removed 6 bases at V and 6 bases at J, leaving 11 bases unmatched.

The chain uses TRBV4-1 and TRBJ1-4; TRBD1 aligns across 9 bases. The sequence derives from a woman in her twenties or thirties who had been exposed to COVID-19. Sequenced input: PBMCs or T cells enriched from blood (not recorded which). The CDR3 sequence is CASSEVHRGPYEKLFF. The CDR3 DNA is TGCGCCAGCAGTGAAGTGCACAGGGGGCCTTATGAAAAACTGTTTTTT.